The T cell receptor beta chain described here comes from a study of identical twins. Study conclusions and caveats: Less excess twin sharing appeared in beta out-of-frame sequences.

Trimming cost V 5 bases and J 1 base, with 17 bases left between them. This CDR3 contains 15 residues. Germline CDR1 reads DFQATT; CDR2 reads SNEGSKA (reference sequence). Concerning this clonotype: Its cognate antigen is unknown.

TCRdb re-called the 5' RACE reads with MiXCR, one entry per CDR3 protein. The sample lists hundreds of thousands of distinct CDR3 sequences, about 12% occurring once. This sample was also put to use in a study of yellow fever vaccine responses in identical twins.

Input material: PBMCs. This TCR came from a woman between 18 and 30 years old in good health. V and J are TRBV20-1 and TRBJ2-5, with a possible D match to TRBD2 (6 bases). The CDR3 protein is CSAQKGGQTQETQYF. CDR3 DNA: TGCAGTGCTCAGAAAGGAGGGCAGACCCAAGAGACCCAGTACTTC.